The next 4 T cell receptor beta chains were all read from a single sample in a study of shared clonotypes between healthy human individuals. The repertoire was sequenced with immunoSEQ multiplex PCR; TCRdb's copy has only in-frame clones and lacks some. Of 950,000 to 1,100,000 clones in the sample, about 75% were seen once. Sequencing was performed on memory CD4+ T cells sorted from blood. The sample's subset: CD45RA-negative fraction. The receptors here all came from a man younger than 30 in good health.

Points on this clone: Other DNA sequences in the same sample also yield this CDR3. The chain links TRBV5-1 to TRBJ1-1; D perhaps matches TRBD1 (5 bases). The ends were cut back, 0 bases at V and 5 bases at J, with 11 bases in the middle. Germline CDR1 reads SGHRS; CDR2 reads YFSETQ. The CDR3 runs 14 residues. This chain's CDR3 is CASSLALGGTEAFF. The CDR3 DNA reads TGCGCCAGCAGCTTGGCCTTGGGGGGGACTGAAGCTTTCTTT.

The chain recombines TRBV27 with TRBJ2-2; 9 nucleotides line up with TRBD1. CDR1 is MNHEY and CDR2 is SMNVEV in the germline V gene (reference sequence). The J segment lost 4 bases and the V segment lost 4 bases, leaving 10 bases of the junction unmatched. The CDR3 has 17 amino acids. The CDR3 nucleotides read TGTGCCAGCAGTTCATTACAGGGGGCGTTTTCCACCGGGGAGCTGTTTTTT. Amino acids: CASSSLQGAFSTGELFF.

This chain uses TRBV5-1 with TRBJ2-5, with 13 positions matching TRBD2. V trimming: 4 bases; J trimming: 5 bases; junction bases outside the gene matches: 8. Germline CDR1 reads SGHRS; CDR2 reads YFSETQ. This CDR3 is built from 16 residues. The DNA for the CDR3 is TGCGCCAGCAGCGAAACTAGCGGGGGGGCCGGGGAGACCCAGTACTTC. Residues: CASSETSGGAGETQYF.

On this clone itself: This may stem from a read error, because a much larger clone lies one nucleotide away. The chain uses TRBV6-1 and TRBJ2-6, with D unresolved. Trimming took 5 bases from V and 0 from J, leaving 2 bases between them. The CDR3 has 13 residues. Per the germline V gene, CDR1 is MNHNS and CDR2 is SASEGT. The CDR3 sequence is CASSYSGANVLTF. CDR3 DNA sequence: TGTGCCAGCAGTTACTCTGGGGCCAACGTCCTGACTTTC.